One and the same sample provided the 17 T cell receptor beta chains below, sequenced in a study of immune characteristics of hereditary and idiopathic chronic pancreatitis. Assay used: immunoSEQ multiplex PCR; TCRdb lists only in-frame clones, some missing. The profile shows some 2,000 clones, under 85% of them singletons. The pancreas tissue came from patients undergoing total pancreatectomy with islet autotransplantation. The source material was pancreas tissue with hereditary chronic pancreatitis. Every receptor here comes from a human donor with chronic pancreatitis.

The rearrangement joins TRBV28 to TRBJ2-6, with D perhaps TRBD2 (5 bases). The CDR3 has 16 amino acids. V was clipped by 5 bases and J by 0 bases, with 11 bases between them. Germline lookup yields CDR1 MDHEN and CDR2 SYDVKM. The CDR3 is CASSLGELSGANVLTF. The CDR3 nucleotides read TGTGCCAGCAGTCTCGGGGAACTCTCTGGGGCCAACGTCCTGACTTTC.

The chain recombines TRBV6-4 with TRBJ2-3; 7 nucleotides align to TRBD1. CDR1 MRHNA and CDR2 SNTAGT come from the germline V gene. The length of the CDR3 is 14 residues. With 0 bases clipped from V and 4 bases from J, the junction kept 1 base outside the gene matches. CDR3 loop: CASSDSGGADTQYF. CDR3 sequence (DNA): TGTGCCAGCAGTGACTCAGGGGGCGCAGATACGCAGTATTTT.

The chain recombines TRBV2 with TRBJ2-1; D is uncertain. The V end lost 8 bases, the J end lost 6 bases, and 14 bases lay between the germline ends. CDR1 is SNHLY and CDR2 is FYNNEI in the germline V gene. The CDR3 length is 13 residues. CDR3 bases: TGTGCCAGCTGGACGGCGGCGGCCAATGAGCAGTTCTTC. Encoded protein: CASWTAAANEQFF.

The chain combines TRBV28 with TRBJ1-5, with D possibly being TRBD1 (6 bases). The CDR3 is 14 amino acids. The germline V gene encodes CDR1 MDHEN and CDR2 SYDVKM. Deletions cut 8 bases from V and 5 bases from J, with 16 bases between. CDR3 sequence: CASVHGGPHQPQHF. The CDR3 bases are TGTGCCAGCGTTCACGGGGGGCCCCATCAGCCCCAGCATTTT. The full variable domain, its missing parts supplied by reference TRBV28 and TRBJ1-5, is DVKVTQSSRYLVKRTGEKVFLECVQDMDHENMFWYRQDPGLGLRLIYFSYDVKMKEKGDIPEGYSVSREKKERFSLILESASTNQTSMYLCASVHGGPHQPQHFGDGTRLSIL.

V is TRBV9 and J is TRBJ2-2; D is ambiguous. This CDR3 is built from 15 residues. Looked up from germline, CDR1 is SGDLS and CDR2 is YYNGEE. Trimming took off 0 bases at V and 2 bases at J, with 8 bases between the two ends. The CDR3 reads CASSVGRANTGELFF. DNA for the CDR3: TGTGCCAGCAGCGTAGGTCGCGCTAACACCGGGGAGCTGTTTTTT.

The chain links TRBV4-1 to TRBJ1-5, with no clear D. Germline V gives CDR1 MGHRA, CDR2 YSYEKL. The length of the CDR3 is 16 residues. V was cut by 4 bases and J by 4 bases, with 17 bases left in between. The CDR3 loop reads CASSRPEPNLNQPQHF. CDR3 bases: TGCGCCAGCAGCCGCCCCGAGCCGAATTTAAATCAGCCCCAGCATTTT.

This clone has only a few counts. The chain joins TRBV19 to TRBJ2-1; TRBD2 agrees at 8 bases. Trimming at V came to 6 bases and at J to 6 bases, leaving 10 bases not matched to a gene. Germline V gene data show CDR1 as LNHDA and CDR2 as SQIVND (reference sequence). The length of the CDR3 is 15 residues. Written as DNA, the CDR3 is TGTGCCAGTAGCCCCCCCGGCGGGAGGTTCAATGAGCAGTTCTTC. It codes for CASSPPGGRFNEQFF. The full variable domain, its missing parts supplied by reference TRBV19 and TRBJ2-1, is DGGITQSPKYLFRKEGQNVTLSCEQNLNHDAMYWYRQDPGQGLRLIYYSQIVNDFQKGDIAEGYSVSREKKESFPLTVTSAQKNPTAFYLCASSPPGGRFNEQFFGPGTRLTVL.

The CDR3 loop reads CASSTRTGGGPGELFF. The CDR3 bases are TGTGCCAGCAGCACCAGGACAGGGGGTGGTCCCGGGGAGCTGTTTTTT. J is TRBJ2-2 and V is TRBV7-3, with 10 bases lining up with TRBD1. The ends lost 5 bases at V and 6 bases at J; junction bases unmatched: 9. Germline V gives CDR1 SGHTA, CDR2 FQGTGA. The CDR3 extends over 16 amino acids.

The CDR3 spells CAWSEVVGHSSSGANVLTF. The CDR3 DNA follows: TGTGCCTGGAGTGAGGTGGTGGGACATTCGAGCTCTGGGGCCAACGTCCTGACTTTC. The J gene is TRBJ2-6, the V gene TRBV30, with D possibly being TRBD1 (6 bases). Trimming shortened V by 1 base and J by 0 bases, and 19 bases separated the two germline ends. The germline CDR1 and CDR2 sequences are GTSNPN and SVGIG (reference sequence). The CDR3 loop spans 19 amino acids.

The rearrangement joins TRBV27 to TRBJ2-7; D not resolved. Trimming pared 3 bases from V and 3 bases from J, leaving 12 bases between. The CDR3 is made up of 14 amino acids. CDR1 is MNHEY, CDR2 SMNVEV, per germline (reference sequence). The CDR3 nucleotides read TGTGCCAGCAGTTTGACACTTAACGGCTACGAGCAGTACTTC. Amino acid sequence: CASSLTLNGYEQYF.

The chain employs TRBV7-9 and TRBJ2-3; D is unclear. The germline V and J ends were trimmed by 6 bases and 2 bases, with 12 bases remaining between them. The CDR3 contains 14 residues. Germline V gene lookup returns CDR1 SEHNR and CDR2 FQNEAQ (reference sequence). The CDR3 bases are TGTGCCAGCAGAGGTGTAGCACACACAGATACGCAGTATTTT. It is translated as CASRGVAHTDTQYF.

The rearrangement links TRBV5-1 to TRBJ1-4; D unclear. Per the germline V gene, CDR1 is SGHRS and CDR2 is YFSETQ. The CDR3 is 11 residues long. With 7 bases removed from V and 5 bases from J, the gap between germline ends came to 6 bases. The CDR3 nucleotides read TGCGCCAGCCGCCTAAATGAAAAACTGTTTTTT. It encodes CASRLNEKLFF.

V and J are TRBV6-6 and TRBJ2-7; the D call may be TRBD1 or TRBD2 (5 bases each). With 5 bases removed from V and 4 bases from J, the gap between germline ends came to 15 bases. Per germline, CDR1 MNHNY and CDR2 SVGAGI (reference sequence). The CDR3 runs to 14 residues. The CDR3 spells CASSRGPDRYEQYF. CDR3 bases: TGTGCCAGCAGTAGGGGACCCGACCGGTACGAGCAGTACTTC.

The rearrangement uses TRBV13 and TRBJ2-7, with D possibly TRBD1 on 6 matching bases. Per the germline V gene, CDR1 is PRHDT and CDR2 is FYEKMQ (reference sequence). V was pared by 4 bases and J by 2 bases, with 21 bases between. The CDR3 runs to 17 residues. This chain's CDR3 is CASSYQGQNRATYEQYF. CDR3 nucleotide sequence: TGTGCCAGCAGCTATCAAGGTCAAAACAGGGCAACCTACGAGCAGTACTTC.

The J gene is TRBJ2-1, the V gene TRBV6-2 or TRBV6-3; TRBD2 aligns across 11 bases. The length of the CDR3 is 15 residues. Trimming took 6 bases from V and 9 from J; bases not matched to a gene: 10. Germline V gene data show CDR1 as MNHEY and CDR2 as SVGEGT. The CDR3 spells CASSLLAGVVGEQFF. The CDR3 DNA reads TGTGCCAGCAGCTTACTAGCGGGAGTAGTGGGTGAGCAGTTCTTC.

The chain couples TRBV28 to TRBJ1-5, with no clear D. Trimming shortened V by 8 bases and J by 1 base, and 18 bases separated the two germline ends. This CDR3 is built from 16 residues. Germline CDR1 MDHEN, CDR2 SYDVKM. CDR3 protein: CASGINGLGSNQPQHF. CDR3 sequence (DNA): TGTGCCAGCGGAATCAATGGGTTGGGGAGCAATCAGCCCCAGCATTTT.

The chain employs TRBV24-1 and TRBJ1-2; 7 nucleotides align to TRBD1. V shed 4 bases and J 8 bases; nucleotides not matched to a gene: 15. The CDR3 length is 16 residues. Germline CDR1 KGHDR, CDR2 SFDVKD. The CDR3 region is CATSDPGDSSAGGYTF. The CDR3 DNA is TGTGCCACCAGTGACCCGGGGGACAGTTCCGCCGGGGGCTACACCTTC.